Listed here are 10 T cell receptor beta chains from one sample, sequenced in a study of blood T cell repertoires in COVID-19. The assay was immunoSEQ multiplex PCR, and TCRdb's table has in-frame clones only and misses some. The sample includes 180,000 or so clones, approximately 90% of them seen just once. Sequenced sample: peripheral blood. Receptors originate from a man younger than 35 with acute or convalescent COVID-19.

The gene calls are TRBV27 and TRBJ1-5; D perhaps matches TRBD1 (5 bases). CDR1 MNHEY and CDR2 SMNVEV come from the germline V gene (reference sequence). Trimming pared 5 bases from V and 3 bases from J, leaving 14 bases between. This CDR3 has 15 amino acids. CDR3 coding DNA: TGTGCCAGCAGTGAAGCGGGACTGATCAATCAGCCCCAGCATTTT. Its protein is CASSEAGLINQPQHF.

The chain recombines TRBV9 with TRBJ2-1, with 7 nucleotides matching TRBD1. Trimming took 3 bases from V and 0 from J; bases not matched to a gene: 9. The CDR3 is 17 residues long. CDR1 is SGDLS and CDR2 is YYNGEE in the germline V gene. DNA for the CDR3: TGTGCCAGCAGCGCGATGAGGGGGCTGAGCTCCTACAATGAGCAGTTCTTC. Its translation: CASSAMRGLSSYNEQFF.

The chain combines TRBV2 with TRBJ1-1, with a tentative D call TRBD1 (5 bases). V was shortened by 8 bases and J by 7 bases, with 11 bases between the two germline ends. CDR1 and CDR2 from the germline V gene are SNHLY and FYNNEI. The CDR3 runs to 11 residues. The CDR3: CASGGKGEAFF. The CDR3 nucleotides are TGTGCCAGCGGGGGGAAAGGTGAAGCTTTCTTT.

This clone was seen once. In DNA form, the CDR3 reads TGTGCCAGCAGCATGGGGCCAACCTCCTACAATGAGCAGTTCTTC. Its translation is CASSMGPTSYNEQFF. The rearrangement uses TRBV6-6 and TRBJ2-1, with D possibly TRBD1 on 5 matching bases. Germline V gene lookup returns CDR1 MNHNY and CDR2 SVGAGI (reference sequence). The CDR3 extends over 15 amino acids. The V end was cut by 6 bases, the J end by 0 bases, with 12 bases between.

The V and J genes are TRBV11-3 and TRBJ2-7; TRBD2 is a possible D gene (5 bases). The V gene lost 1 base and the J gene lost 6 bases, with 13 bases spanning the gap. This CDR3 is 14 amino acids long. CDR1 is SGHNT, CDR2 YENEEA, per germline. The CDR3, as DNA: TGTGCCAGCAGCTTAGTGGTCGGGGATCTCGAGCAGTACGTC. Translation gives CASSLVVGDLEQYV.

The J gene is TRBJ1-1, the V gene TRBV10-2; 7 bases map to TRBD1. Trimming cost V 0 bases and J 4 bases; bases outside gene matches: 8. This CDR3 comprises 16 residues. Germline V gene lookup returns CDR1 WSHSY and CDR2 SAAADI. The CDR3 bases are TGCGCCAGCAGTGAGTCTGGGGGACAGTCCCTCACTGAAGCTTTCTTT. Its translation: CASSESGGQSLTEAFF.

The chain combines TRBV19 with TRBJ1-5; 10 bases fit TRBD1. This CDR3 is built from 19 residues. CDR1 and CDR2 from the germline V gene are LNHDA and SQIVND (reference sequence). V was clipped by 4 bases and J by 6 bases; unmatched bases: 18. CDR3 in amino acids: CASSTGTGTGVLRGQPQHF. CDR3 bases: TGTGCCAGTAGTACGGGGACCGGGACAGGGGTACTTAGGGGTCAGCCCCAGCATTTT.

The chain employs TRBV2 and TRBJ2-1; TRBD2 aligns across 8 bases. V shed 6 bases, J shed 4 bases, and the junction held 5 bases outside the gene matches. The germline CDR1 and CDR2 sequences are SNHLY and FYNNEI. The CDR3 consists of 14 residues. The CDR3 nucleotides are TGTGCCAGCAGATCCCGCGGGGGGTACAATGAGCAGTTCTTC. Translation gives CASRSRGGYNEQFF.

This chain joins TRBV29-1 and TRBJ1-1; D ambiguous. Germline V gives CDR1 SQVTM, CDR2 ANQGSEA. Trimming removed 4 bases at V and 4 bases at J, with 13 bases between. The CDR3 spans 13 residues. CDR3 loop: CSVGSTMSTEAFF. CDR3 nucleotides: TGCAGCGTTGGCTCAACGATGAGCACTGAAGCTTTCTTT.

The chain is built from TRBV19 and TRBJ2-3, with TRBD1 matching 9 bases. This CDR3 spans 14 amino acids. Per the germline V gene, CDR1 is LNHDA and CDR2 is SQIVND (reference sequence). Germline trimming cut 5 bases from V and 6 bases from J; bases unmatched to any gene: 6. The CDR3 coding sequence is TGTGCCAGTAGTCCTCGGACAGGGGCCGATACGCAGTATTTT. It encodes CASSPRTGADTQYF.